The sequence of this T cell receptor beta chain was determined in a study of identical twins. Findings and caveats of the study: Cross-sectional statistics underpinned the conclusions; the same donors were not followed. In cord blood, abundant beta clonotypes had fewer insertions; memory showed no trend.

One entry per CDR3 protein results from TCRdb running MiXCR on the 5' RACE reads. The table has hundreds of thousands of distinct CDR3 sequences, 5.5% to 8% seen once; the top ten hold more than 3%. Of note for this clonotype: Antigen specificity is unknown.

The length of the CDR3 is 17 residues. Germline-derived CDR1 and CDR2 are MGHRA and YSYEKL. V lost 5 bases to trimming and J lost 4 bases; unmatched junction nucleotides: 13. The same specimen was also included in a second study, on yellow fever vaccine responses in identical twins. Per that paper: Reportedly, the response of twins' T cells to the vaccine seemed partly convergent, partly personalized.

What was sequenced was memory (CD45RO+) T cells sorted from blood. J is TRBJ2-1 and V is TRBV4-1, with 8 bases identical to TRBD2. The TCR originated in a woman in her late teens or twenties in good health. The CDR3 reads CASSGGTRGGVYNEQFF. Written as DNA, the CDR3 is TGCGCCAGCAGCGGAGGGACTCGGGGGGGGGTGTACAATGAGCAGTTCTTC.